Listed below are T cell receptor beta chains from one sample, sequenced in a study of blood T cell repertoires in COVID-19. Generated by immunoSEQ multiplex PCR, the TCRdb table keeps only in-frame clones and is missing some. This table has about 150,000 clones, about 82% appearing once. Sequences were obtained from peripheral blood. All receptors come from a middle-aged man with active or convalescent COVID-19. The CDR3 runs from the conserved cysteine through the conserved F or W. Fields, in order: V gene, D gene, J gene, clone size, CDR3 DNA, CDR3 protein. The D gene is left open where the match is weak. Clone size, where shown, is once, few, many, or a class for clones that have expanded.

v_call: TRBV7-2
d_call: NA
j_call: TRBJ2-7
clone_size: NA
cdr3_nt: TGTGCCAGCAGCTTAAGAGGTTACGAGCAGTACTTC
cdr3_aa: CASSLRGYEQYF

v_call: TRBV19
d_call: NA
j_call: TRBJ1-5
clone_size: NA
cdr3_nt: TGTGCCAGTAGTCCCAGTGTCAATCAGCCCCAGCATTTT
cdr3_aa: CASSPSVNQPQHF

v_call: TRBV6-6
d_call: NA
j_call: TRBJ1-3
clone_size: NA
cdr3_nt: TGTGCCAGCAGTTACTCGAGTCAGGCGCCAGGAAACACCATATATTTT
cdr3_aa: CASSYSSQAPGNTIYF

v_call: TRBV7-2
d_call: NA
j_call: TRBJ1-1
clone_size: NA
cdr3_nt: TGTGCCAGCAGCGCAGGGCGAGTCACTGAAGCTTTCTTT
cdr3_aa: CASSAGRVTEAFF

v_call: TRBV2
d_call: TRBD1
j_call: TRBJ1-5
clone_size: once
cdr3_nt: TGTGCCAGCAGTGGTACAGGGGAAGGCAATCAGCCCCAGCATTTT
cdr3_aa: CASSGTGEGNQPQHF

v_call: TRBV7-6
d_call: TRBD1
j_call: TRBJ1-6
clone_size: NA
cdr3_nt: TGTGCCAGCAGCACGGGGACAGGGAATAATTCACCCCTCCACTTT
cdr3_aa: CASSTGTGNNSPLHF

v_call: TRBV30
d_call: TRBD1
j_call: TRBJ1-4
clone_size: NA
cdr3_nt: TGTGCCTGGACTAAAAACAGGGGTTCGGGCGAAAAACTGTTTTTT
cdr3_aa: CAWTKNRGSGEKLFF

v_call: TRBV14
d_call: NA
j_call: TRBJ2-7
clone_size: NA
cdr3_nt: TGTGCCAGCAGCTCAGAAGCGGACTTGTACGAGCAGTACTTC
cdr3_aa: CASSSEADLYEQYF

v_call: TRBV6-5
d_call: NA
j_call: TRBJ2-5
clone_size: NA
cdr3_nt: TGTGCCAGCAGCCCCCGGCTAGACTCACAAGAGACCCAGTACTTC
cdr3_aa: CASSPRLDSQETQYF

v_call: TRBV5-4
d_call: NA
j_call: TRBJ2-1
clone_size: NA
cdr3_nt: TGTGCCAGCAGCTTGGAGTCGGGTGAGCAGTTCTTC
cdr3_aa: CASSLESGEQFF

v_call: TRBV24-1
d_call: TRBD2
j_call: TRBJ2-2
clone_size: NA
cdr3_nt: TGTGCCACCAGTGATCCCCGACTAGCGGGAAAAACCGGGGAGCTGTTTTTT
cdr3_aa: CATSDPRLAGKTGELFF

v_call: TRBV7-2
d_call: NA
j_call: TRBJ2-1
clone_size: few
cdr3_nt: TGTGCCAGCAGCTCGAACGGACAGACCTACAATGAGCAGTTCTTC
cdr3_aa: CASSSNGQTYNEQFF

v_call: TRBV5-4
d_call: NA
j_call: TRBJ1-1
clone_size: once
cdr3_nt: TGTGCCAGCAGCCTGAAGGGGGGGGCAAACACTGAAGCTTTCTTT
cdr3_aa: CASSLKGGANTEAFF

v_call: TRBV5-6
d_call: NA
j_call: TRBJ1-5
clone_size: NA
cdr3_nt: TGTGCCAGCAGCTGGGGGCAGGGGAGCAATCAGCCCCAGCATTTT
cdr3_aa: CASSWGQGSNQPQHF

v_call: TRBV6-2/TRBV6-3
d_call: TRBD2
j_call: TRBJ2-1
clone_size: NA
cdr3_nt: TGTGCCAGCAGCCAGGGACTAGCGGGTTACAATGAGCAGTTCTTC
cdr3_aa: CASSQGLAGYNEQFF

v_call: TRBV7-3
d_call: NA
j_call: TRBJ2-2
clone_size: NA
cdr3_nt: TGTGCCAGCAGCTTAACAGGGGCCGGGGAGCTGTTTTTT
cdr3_aa: CASSLTGAGELFF

v_call: TRBV15
d_call: NA
j_call: TRBJ1-2
clone_size: NA
cdr3_nt: TGTGCCACCTCGACTGGGACAAGCTATGGCTACACCTTC
cdr3_aa: CATSTGTSYGYTF

v_call: TRBV7-9
d_call: TRBD2
j_call: TRBJ2-5
clone_size: NA
cdr3_nt: TGTGCCAGCAGCAGCACCAGCGGGGTCAAGACCCAGTACTTC
cdr3_aa: CASSSTSGVKTQYF

v_call: TRBV7-9
d_call: TRBD1
j_call: TRBJ1-2
clone_size: NA
cdr3_nt: TGTGCCAGCAGCGGGTACAGGGGCCCTAACTATGGCTACACCTTC
cdr3_aa: CASSGYRGPNYGYTF

v_call: TRBV25-1
d_call: NA
j_call: TRBJ2-1
clone_size: NA
cdr3_nt: TGTGCCAGCAGTGAATGGAGTAATGAGCAGTTCTTC
cdr3_aa: CASSEWSNEQFF

v_call: TRBV6-4
d_call: TRBD2
j_call: TRBJ2-1
clone_size: NA
cdr3_nt: TGTGCCAGCAGTTCCAGCGGGAGGGCCCATGAGCAGTTCTTC
cdr3_aa: CASSSSGRAHEQFF

v_call: TRBV9
d_call: NA
j_call: TRBJ1-5
clone_size: NA
cdr3_nt: TGTGCCAGCAGCGTAGGAGGGGGGGACAATCAGCCCCAGCATTTT
cdr3_aa: CASSVGGGDNQPQHF

v_call: TRBV24-1
d_call: NA
j_call: TRBJ2-5
clone_size: once
cdr3_nt: TGTGCCACCAGTGATTTTTCGGGGTCGGGTGAGACCCAGTACTTC
cdr3_aa: CATSDFSGSGETQYF

v_call: TRBV7-8
d_call: TRBD1
j_call: TRBJ2-7
clone_size: few
cdr3_nt: TGTGCCAGCAGCTTATCAGGGACAGGACTGGAGCAGTACTTC
cdr3_aa: CASSLSGTGLEQYF

v_call: TRBV7-2
d_call: TRBD2
j_call: TRBJ2-7
clone_size: NA
cdr3_nt: TGTGCCAGCAGCTTTGAGGGAGGGCCCTGGGAGCAGTACTTC
cdr3_aa: CASSFEGGPWEQYF

v_call: TRBV29-1
d_call: NA
j_call: TRBJ1-1
clone_size: NA
cdr3_nt: TGCAGCGCCTCGACAGGGAACACTGAAGCTTTCTTT
cdr3_aa: CSASTGNTEAFF

v_call: TRBV16
d_call: NA
j_call: TRBJ1-1
clone_size: NA
cdr3_nt: TGTGCCAGCAGCCAATCGGAGGCGGGTGGGGCTTTCTTT
cdr3_aa: CASSQSEAGGAFF

v_call: TRBV19
d_call: NA
j_call: TRBJ2-7
clone_size: few
cdr3_nt: TGTGCCAGTAGTAGAAGGGCTTGGGACTTGTACGAGCAGTACTTC
cdr3_aa: CASSRRAWDLYEQYF

v_call: TRBV30
d_call: NA
j_call: TRBJ1-4
clone_size: NA
cdr3_nt: TGTGCCTGGAGTAGGGGGTATAATACGGCGGTGGAAAAACTGTTTTTT
cdr3_aa: CAWSRGYNTAVEKLFF

v_call: TRBV25-1
d_call: TRBD1
j_call: TRBJ2-1
clone_size: NA
cdr3_nt: TGTGCCAGCAGTGCGGTTCCGGGACAGGGGGCGATCGATGAGCAGTTCTTC
cdr3_aa: CASSAVPGQGAIDEQFF

v_call: TRBV2
d_call: TRBD1
j_call: TRBJ2-7
clone_size: NA
cdr3_nt: TGTGCCAGCAGAGAAGGACAGGGGGGCTCCTACGAGCAGTACTTC
cdr3_aa: CASREGQGGSYEQYF

v_call: TRBV19
d_call: TRBD1
j_call: TRBJ2-1
clone_size: NA
cdr3_nt: TGTGCCAGTAGGGGACAGGGGGCGAGTGAGCAGTTCTTC
cdr3_aa: CASRGQGASEQFF

v_call: TRBV28
d_call: NA
j_call: TRBJ1-5
clone_size: NA
cdr3_nt: TGTGCCAGCAGCGGACTGTTCAATCAGCCCCAGCATTTT
cdr3_aa: CASSGLFNQPQHF

v_call: TRBV7-7
d_call: TRBD1
j_call: TRBJ2-1
clone_size: once
cdr3_nt: TGTGCTAGCAGCCCCCCCGGGACAGGGTCTAATGAGCAGTTCTTC
cdr3_aa: CASSPPGTGSNEQFF

v_call: TRBV24-1
d_call: TRBD1
j_call: TRBJ2-2
clone_size: NA
cdr3_nt: TGTGCCACAGGCCAAGGGACAGGGTTAGCCGGGGAGCTGTTTTTT
cdr3_aa: CATGQGTGLAGELFF

v_call: TRBV5-1
d_call: NA
j_call: TRBJ2-2
clone_size: NA
cdr3_nt: TGCGCCAGCAGCTTGCGCGCAGGGCCCGGGGAGCTGTTTTTT
cdr3_aa: CASSLRAGPGELFF

v_call: TRBV5-1
d_call: TRBD2
j_call: TRBJ2-7
clone_size: NA
cdr3_nt: TGCGCCAGCAGTTCGGGGGGATCCTACGAGCAGTACTTC
cdr3_aa: CASSSGGSYEQYF

v_call: TRBV9
d_call: TRBD1
j_call: TRBJ1-5
clone_size: NA
cdr3_nt: TGTGCCAGCGGGTCAGGGGGTGCTAATCAGCCCCAGCATTTT
cdr3_aa: CASGSGGANQPQHF

v_call: TRBV15
d_call: TRBD2
j_call: TRBJ2-4
clone_size: once
cdr3_nt: TGTGCCACCAGCAGAGATAAGACTAGCGGGAACGGGTTCAAAAACATTCAGTACTTC
cdr3_aa: CATSRDKTSGNGFKNIQYF

v_call: TRBV27
d_call: NA
j_call: TRBJ1-4
clone_size: NA
cdr3_nt: TGTGCCAGCAGTGTCCACCACACAACTAATGAAAAACTGTTTTTT
cdr3_aa: CASSVHHTTNEKLFF

v_call: TRBV5-8
d_call: NA
j_call: TRBJ2-3
clone_size: NA
cdr3_nt: TGTGCCAGCAGCTTGGATAGCGGCACAGATACGCAGTATTTT
cdr3_aa: CASSLDSGTDTQYF

v_call: TRBV4-3
d_call: TRBD2
j_call: TRBJ2-1
clone_size: NA
cdr3_nt: TGCGCCAGCAGCCAAGAGACTAGCGGGAGATACAATGAGCAGTTCTTC
cdr3_aa: CASSQETSGRYNEQFF

v_call: TRBV11-3
d_call: NA
j_call: TRBJ2-7
clone_size: NA
cdr3_nt: TGTGCCAGCAGCTTAGAGCTACTCTCCTACGAGCAGTACTTC
cdr3_aa: CASSLELLSYEQYF

v_call: TRBV7-2
d_call: TRBD2
j_call: TRBJ2-1
clone_size: NA
cdr3_nt: TGTGCCAGCAGCTTAGTAGCGGGGGGTATTGATGAGCAGTTCTTC
cdr3_aa: CASSLVAGGIDEQFF

v_call: TRBV28
d_call: TRBD1
j_call: TRBJ1-2
clone_size: NA
cdr3_nt: TGTGCCAGCAGTTTCGGGGATAGGGGGCTTGGCTACACCTTC
cdr3_aa: CASSFGDRGLGYTF

v_call: TRBV27
d_call: TRBD2
j_call: TRBJ2-1
clone_size: NA
cdr3_nt: TGTGCCAGCAGTTTATCGATTGGGGGGTGGACTAGCGGATCCTACAATGAGCAGTTCTTC
cdr3_aa: CASSLSIGGWTSGSYNEQFF

v_call: TRBV2
d_call: NA
j_call: TRBJ2-7
clone_size: NA
cdr3_nt: TGTGCCAGCAGTGAAGGTCCAGGGGAGAACTACGAGCAGTACTTC
cdr3_aa: CASSEGPGENYEQYF

v_call: TRBV28
d_call: NA
j_call: TRBJ1-6
clone_size: NA
cdr3_nt: TGTGCCAGCAGTTCGCGGGGCCTACAGGTTTCACCCCTCCACTTT
cdr3_aa: CASSSRGLQVSPLHF

v_call: TRBV19
d_call: TRBD1
j_call: TRBJ1-4
clone_size: once
cdr3_nt: TGTGCCAGTAGTATTGGGGACAGGGCGAATGAAAAACTGTTTTTT
cdr3_aa: CASSIGDRANEKLFF

v_call: TRBV6-5
d_call: TRBD2
j_call: TRBJ2-5
clone_size: NA
cdr3_nt: TGTGCCAGCAGTTACCACAATAGCGGGAGAGAGACCCAGTACTTC
cdr3_aa: CASSYHNSGRETQYF

v_call: TRBV19
d_call: TRBD1
j_call: TRBJ1-5
clone_size: NA
cdr3_nt: TGTGCCAGTATACCGGGACAGGGACATCAGCCCCAGCATTTT
cdr3_aa: CASIPGQGHQPQHF

v_call: TRBV19
d_call: NA
j_call: TRBJ1-4
clone_size: NA
cdr3_nt: TGTGCCAGCACCCCCCGGGGGGGGCGGGATGAAAAACTGTTTTTT
cdr3_aa: CASTPRGGRDEKLFF

v_call: TRBV3-1/TRBV3-2
d_call: NA
j_call: TRBJ1-2
clone_size: NA
cdr3_nt: TGTGCCAGTACCAACAGGGATCTCGGGGGCTACACCTTC
cdr3_aa: CASTNRDLGGYTF

v_call: TRBV5-4
d_call: NA
j_call: TRBJ2-5
clone_size: NA
cdr3_nt: TGTGCCAGCAGCTTGAGTCGGCGGGAAGAGACCCAGTACTTC
cdr3_aa: CASSLSRREETQYF

v_call: TRBV7-9
d_call: TRBD1
j_call: TRBJ1-2
clone_size: NA
cdr3_nt: TGTGCCAGCAGCTTCTTGGGACAGGGTTTTAGCTACACCTTC
cdr3_aa: CASSFLGQGFSYTF

v_call: TRBV28
d_call: NA
j_call: TRBJ1-1
clone_size: NA
cdr3_nt: TGTGCCAGCAGTTTCTTGACAGGGAACACTGAAGCTTTCTTT
cdr3_aa: CASSFLTGNTEAFF

v_call: TRBV27
d_call: NA
j_call: TRBJ1-4
clone_size: NA
cdr3_nt: TGTGCCAGCAGTTTGTTCCCCGGGGTTGCGGGTGAAAAACTGTTTTTT
cdr3_aa: CASSLFPGVAGEKLFF

v_call: TRBV20-1
d_call: TRBD1
j_call: TRBJ2-1
clone_size: once
cdr3_nt: TGCAGTGCCGACAGGGGCAATGAGCAGTTCTTC
cdr3_aa: CSADRGNEQFF